The present entry profiles one T cell receptor (beta chain) with its context. Antigen: not known. The CDR3 has 14 amino acids. Germline values: CDR1 DFQATT, CDR2 SNEGSKA (reference sequence). Deletions cut 5 bases from V and 2 bases from J, with 15 bases between. This entry is derived from a study of T cell repertoires in cytomegalovirus infection. Study context: The authors used CMV epitopes that were HLA-C-restricted (recently identified) and HLA-B-restricted (well studied).

Study-wide findings and caveats: CMV-specific TCR beta clonotypes restricted by HLA-C dominated the ex vivo response.

TCRdb ran MiXCR on the reads and lists one entry per CDR3 protein. The data show 640,000 or so distinct CDR3 sequences, with around a third seen just once and about 20% held by the top ten. The V call is TRBV20-1, the J call TRBJ1-1; weak D call: TRBD1 (5 bases). The specimen comprised cultured PBMCs, sampled from culture after CMV antigen stimulation. This clonotype originated in a human donor in good health (CMV status not recorded). Some clones in this sample may be carry-over from other donors' samples. CDR3 amino acids: CSAGKGGDNTEAFF. CDR3 DNA sequence: TGCAGTGCTGGGAAGGGCGGGGACAACACTGAAGCTTTCTTT.